A single sample is the source of the 4 T cell receptor beta chains below, sequenced in a study of blood T cell repertoires in COVID-19. Produced via immunoSEQ multiplex PCR; TCRdb's table is partial and in-frame only. The data hold 90,000 or so clones, with more than 75% observed a single time. Sequenced sample: peripheral blood. The receptors originated from a human donor in a cohort sampled during active COVID-19.

This clone was observed at least ten times. The chain carries TRBV14 and TRBJ2-4; no clear D. Germline CDR1 SGHDN, CDR2 FVKESK. V was trimmed by 1 base and J by 7 bases, leaving 5 bases between them. This CDR3 region has 12 residues. The CDR3 DNA is TGTGCCAGCAGCCAAGCCCCGAACATTCAGTACTTC. It yields the protein CASSQAPNIQYF.

J is TRBJ1-4 and V is TRBV10-3, with D perhaps TRBD1 (6 bases). The CDR3 runs 14 residues. The V end lost 4 bases, the J end lost 8 bases, and 14 bases lay between the germline ends. Per germline, CDR1 ENHRY and CDR2 SYGVKD. Written as DNA, the CDR3 is TGTGCCATCAGTGGTACAGGGAATGGGGAAAAACTGTTTTTT. This sequence encodes CAISGTGNGEKLFF.

The V and J genes are TRBV25-1 and TRBJ2-2; D perhaps matches TRBD1 (6 bases). CDR3 size: 13 residues. Germline CDR1 reads MGHDK; CDR2 reads SYGVNS. V was cut by 2 bases and J by 8 bases, with 9 bases left in between. CDR3 sequence (DNA): TGTGCCAGCAGTGAAAGTGACAGGGGGGAGCTGTTTTTT. This sequence encodes CASSESDRGELFF.

The CDR3 nucleotides read TGTGCCAGCTCACCAAAAGGACAGGGAAAGGCTGAAGCTTTCTTT. Its translation is CASSPKGQGKAEAFF. V gene TRBV18 combines with J gene TRBJ1-1, with TRBD1 identical over 8 bases. CDR1 and CDR2 (germline): KGHSH, LQKENI. The CDR3 loop spans 15 amino acids. V shed 2 bases and J 6 bases; nucleotides not matched to a gene: 8.